One sample yielded the 7 T cell receptor beta chains listed below, sequenced in a study of T-cell memory formation after mild COVID-19. TCRdb re-analysed the 5' RACE reads in MiXCR, keeping a single row per CDR3 protein. The data show hundreds of thousands of distinct CDR3 sequences, 17% seen once. The sequenced sample consisted of PBMCs or a T cell subset sorted from them (not recorded which). These receptors were taken from an adult woman who had mild COVID-19 (a few samples of this study predate the infection). Cell type and time point are not known.

This clonotype turned up a few times. This rearrangement joins TRBV7-2 to TRBJ2-1; 8 nucleotides match TRBD1. Germline lookup yields CDR1 SGHTA and CDR2 FQGNSA. The CDR3 has 15 amino acids. V shed 5 bases and J 8 bases; nucleotides not matched to a gene: 11. DNA of the CDR3: TGTGCCAGCAGCCAAGGACAGGGACAATTTTATGAGCAGTTCTTC. Amino acids: CASSQGQGQFYEQFF.

This chain's CDR3 is CASSSPEHAGQRLREQYF. CDR3 in DNA: TGTGCCAGCAGTTCCCCTGAACATGCGGGGCAAAGGCTCCGGGAGCAGTACTTC. The rearrangement links TRBV6-5 to TRBJ2-7, with D perhaps TRBD2 (6 bases). From germline, CDR1 is MNHEY and CDR2 SVGAGI. The CDR3 consists of 18 residues. Trimming removed 4 bases from V and 7 bases from J, with 29 bases in between.

The rearrangement links TRBV6-6 to TRBJ2-7, with D unresolved. Between the trimmed V and J ends, which lost 6 bases and 9 bases, there was a span of 21 bases. There are 14 residues in the CDR3. Germline V lookup: CDR1 MNHNY, CDR2 SVGAGI (reference sequence). Here the CDR3 reads CASSYAVDLPRQYF. The CDR3 DNA reads as TGTGCCAGCAGCTACGCCGTCGACCTACCTCGGCAGTACTTC.

This chain joins TRBV9 and TRBJ1-6; TRBD1 aligns across 8 bases. V trimming: 3 bases; J trimming: 4 bases; junction bases outside the gene matches: 3. The germline V gene has CDR1 SGDLS and CDR2 YYNGEE. The CDR3 extends over 15 amino acids. The chain's CDR3 is CASSERDRYNSPLHF. CDR3 coding DNA: TGTGCCAGCAGCGAGAGGGACAGGTATAATTCACCCCTCCACTTT.

The rearrangement uses TRBV4-1 and TRBJ1-1; D remains unclear. Looked up from germline, CDR1 is MGHRA and CDR2 is YSYEKL. The CDR3 has 13 residues. Trimming removed 6 bases from V and 4 bases from J, with 12 bases in between. CDR3 loop: CASSQDPSTEAFF. The CDR3 DNA is TGCGCCAGCAGTCAGGACCCTTCCACTGAAGCTTTCTTT.

This clonotype was seen only once. The CDR3 protein is CASSQAGDLGNEQFF. CDR3 bases: TGTGCCAGCAGCCAAGCGGGGGATTTGGGCAATGAGCAGTTCTTC. J is TRBJ2-1 and V is TRBV3-1; the D gene is possibly TRBD2 (6 bases). Germline lookup yields CDR1 LGHDT and CDR2 YNNKEL (reference sequence). Between the trimmed V and J ends, which lost 1 base and 6 bases, there was a span of 13 bases. CDR3 length equals 15 residues.

The table lists this clonotype with many counts. The rearrangement joins TRBV5-1 to TRBJ2-3; D not resolved. The CDR3 runs 14 residues. The germline V gene has CDR1 SGHRS and CDR2 YFSETQ. The germline V and J ends were trimmed by 5 bases and 4 bases, with 14 bases remaining between them. CDR3 nucleotide sequence: TGCGCCAGCAGTTCCCGAGCGCCAGCAGATACGCAGTATTTT. Amino acids: CASSSRAPADTQYF.